This T cell receptor beta chain originates from a study of blood T cell repertoires in COVID-19 (dated by TCRdb to between 2020 and 2021). Regarding the research as a whole: Samples from collaborators originated in the United States, Italy and Spain and spanned both the acute and convalescent phases of COVID-19. The repertoires were made available in a free public database intended to serve as a resource for research on the immune response to SARS-CoV-2. Samples were obtained from the ongoing ImmuneRACE study (first 160 participants) and from about 1,300 subjects provided by 6 global collaborators. Where available, HLA class I and class II types were taken from metadata supplied by the sample provider and were not determined by assay-based typing. The dataset comprised deeply sampled blood TCRbeta repertoires from subjects exposed to, actively infected with, or recovered from COVID-19. The prospective study material was composed of cDNA or gDNA derived from T cells, B-cell-depleted T cells, or PBMCs. A de-identified subject ID, COVID-19 status, age in years and sex were almost always included in the sample metadata. Study-wide conclusions, independent of this receptor: How much clinical and demographic metadata was included differed by source and by participant, and the metadata was provided uncurated.

The count of this clone is one. Its target antigen remains unknown. No much larger clonotype is one base removed from it; base qualities were not supplied. The immunoSEQ Assay, a bias-controlled multiplex PCR, was used to amplify TCRbeta CDR3 regions from genomic DNA. Per the source publication's procedure: The number of nucleated cells in each sample was estimated by amplification of reference gene primers within the assay. To quantify the absolute abundance of each unique TCRbeta CDR3 rearrangement, sequence reads were collapsed and filtered. For each sample, productive Simpson clonality was calculated by taking the square root of Simpson's diversity index across productive rearrangements. What TCRdb holds here is the immuneACCESS table cut down to in-frame rearrangements. Part of the clones is not present; checked against another copy, under half of the missing clones reflect an unresolved V gene, and the others are unexplained. V, J and clone size are taken as reported in that table, and D and trimming were inferred from the DNA itself. The sample yields approximately 280,000 clones; about 82% were counted once. The biggest ten clones account for 5% to 6.5% of the sample.

The collaborating institutions used their own protocols to collect whole blood in K2EDTA tubes. Collaborator samples were shipped for TCRbeta analysis as frozen whole blood, isolated PBMCs, or DNA extracted from either sample type. CDR1 is given as MNHEY and CDR2 as SVGAGI, both from the germline V gene. Trimming takes 8 bases off V and 6 bases off J; junction bases not matched to a gene: 6. Inclusive of the bounding cysteine and phenylalanine, the CDR3 is 13 residues long. Only the CDR3 portion is preserved as DNA: 39 bases, with reading frame beginning at the first base. The sample taken for sequencing was peripheral blood. Rearrangement joined TRBV6-5 to TRBJ2-2, with 7 junctional bases fitting TRBD1. The TCR was taken from a man in his fifties with active or convalescent COVID-19. The CDR3 region has the sequence CASLIGGPGELFF. The nucleotide sequence reads TGTGCCAGCTTGATAGGGGGCCCCGGGGAGCTGTTTTTT.